The present TCR beta chain was sequenced within a study of blood T cell repertoires in COVID-19. Whole-study context: Both acute and convalescent COVID-19 samples were obtained from the United States, Italy and Spain.

Between the trimmed V and J ends, which lost 7 bases and 3 bases, there was a span of 13 bases. CDR3 length: 13 amino acids. In germline, CDR1 is MNHEY, CDR2 SMNVEV (reference sequence). TCRdb keeps only in-frame clones here, not all; method: immunoSEQ multiplex PCR. The sample includes some 95,000 clones, 80% of them seen just once. The source of this sequence is a man between 45 and 60 years old who had recovered from COVID-19. What was sequenced was peripheral blood. The chain is built from TRBV27 and TRBJ2-7; D possibly corresponds to TRBD1 (6 bases). CDR3 nucleotide sequence: TGTGCCAGCAAGCGCGTGGACAGCTACGAGCAGTACTTC. Encoded protein: CASKRVDSYEQYF.